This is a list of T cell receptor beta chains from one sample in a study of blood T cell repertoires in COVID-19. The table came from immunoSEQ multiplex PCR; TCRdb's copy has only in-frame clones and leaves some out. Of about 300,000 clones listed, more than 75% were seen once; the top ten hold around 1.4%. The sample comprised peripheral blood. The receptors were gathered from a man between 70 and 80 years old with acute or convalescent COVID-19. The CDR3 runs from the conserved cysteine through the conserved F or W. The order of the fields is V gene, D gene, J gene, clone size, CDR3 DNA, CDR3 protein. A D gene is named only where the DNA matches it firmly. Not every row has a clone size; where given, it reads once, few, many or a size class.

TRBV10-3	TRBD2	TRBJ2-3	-	TGTGCCATCAGGGGGGGACTAGCGGGGATGACAGATACGCAGTATTTT	CAIRGGLAGMTDTQYF
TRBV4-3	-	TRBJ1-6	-	TGCGCCAGCAGCCGTTCACGTAGCTCCTATAATTCACCCCTCCACTTT	CASSRSRSSYNSPLHF
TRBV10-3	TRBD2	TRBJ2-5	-	TGTGCCATCAGTGATAATCCTAGCGGGAGGGAAGAGACCCAGTACTTC	CAISDNPSGREETQYF
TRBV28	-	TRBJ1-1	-	TGTGCCAGCAGCCCGGGACAGAACACTGAAGCTTTCTTT	CASSPGQNTEAFF
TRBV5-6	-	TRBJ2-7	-	TGTGCCAGCAGCTTGGTTGGCCCCTACGAGCAGTACTTC	CASSLVGPYEQYF
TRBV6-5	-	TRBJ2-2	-	TGTGCCAGCAGTACTTTAGTGAACACCGGGGAGCTGTTTTTT	CASSTLVNTGELFF
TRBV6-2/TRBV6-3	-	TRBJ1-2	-	TGTGCCAGCAGTTTCAGGGATGGCTACACCTTC	CASSFRDGYTF
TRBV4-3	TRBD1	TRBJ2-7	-	TGCGCCAGCAGCCAGTCCCCAGGGGGCGGGTACGAGCAGTACTTC	CASSQSPGGGYEQYF
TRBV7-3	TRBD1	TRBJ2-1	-	TGTGCCAGCAGCTTAAGTTGGACAGGTCAAAGTGAGCAGTTCTTC	CASSLSWTGQSEQFF
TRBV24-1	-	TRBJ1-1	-	TGTGCCACCAGTACATGGGGACAAGGGAGTAAAAGAGGCACTGAAGCTTTCTTT	CATSTWGQGSKRGTEAFF
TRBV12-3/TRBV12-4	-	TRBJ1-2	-	TGTGCCAGCAGTTTGGGGGACTGGCGCGGCTACACCTTC	CASSLGDWRGYTF
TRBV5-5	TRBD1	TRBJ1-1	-	TGTGCCAGCTCCCCGGGACAGGGGGCCGGTGAAGCTTTCTTT	CASSPGQGAGEAFF
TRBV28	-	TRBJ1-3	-	TGTGCCAGCACCTCCGGGTCCCGAAACACCATATATTTT	CASTSGSRNTIYF
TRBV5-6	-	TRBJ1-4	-	TGTGCCAGCAGCTTGTTGTGGAGGGGATCGGGTGAAAAACTGTTTTTT	CASSLLWRGSGEKLFF
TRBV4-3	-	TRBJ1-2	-	TGCGCCAGCAGCCAAGAAGGGGTGGCTGGCTACACCTTC	CASSQEGVAGYTF
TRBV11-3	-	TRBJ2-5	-	TGTGCCAGCAGCTTAGCGGGCAGGGAAGAACAAGAGACCCAGTACTTC	CASSLAGREEQETQYF
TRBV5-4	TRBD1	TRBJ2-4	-	TGTGCCAGCAGCCCCGACAGGGGTGTGGACATTCAGTACTTC	CASSPDRGVDIQYF
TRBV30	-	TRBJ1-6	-	TGTGCCTGGAGTGTACAGGGTCGGGGTAATTCACCCCTCCACTTT	CAWSVQGRGNSPLHF
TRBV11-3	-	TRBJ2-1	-	TGTGCCAGCAGCCCGGGGGACAGCTACAATGAGCAGTTCTTC	CASSPGDSYNEQFF
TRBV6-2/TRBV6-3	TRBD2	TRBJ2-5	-	TGTGCCAGCAGATACTCACTAGCGGGGGGGCGAGAGACCCAGTACTTC	CASRYSLAGGRETQYF
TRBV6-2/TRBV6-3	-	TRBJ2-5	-	TGTGCCAGCAGTTACGTCGAGGGATTGACCCAGTACTTC	CASSYVEGLTQYF
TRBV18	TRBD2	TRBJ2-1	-	TGTGCCAGCTCACCATACCCCCTAGCGGGGGCCGGGGCCGATGAGCAGTTCTTC	CASSPYPLAGAGADEQFF
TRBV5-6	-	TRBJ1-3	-	TGTGCCAGCAGCCCCAGGGTTGCCTCTGGAAACACCATATATTTT	CASSPRVASGNTIYF
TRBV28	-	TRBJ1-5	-	TGTGCCAGCAGGGGTATAAGGGGTTGGCAGCCCCAGCATTTT	CASRGIRGWQPQHF
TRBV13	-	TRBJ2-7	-	TGTGCCAGCAGCTCATCAGGGGTGAGCTACGAGCAGTACTTC	CASSSSGVSYEQYF
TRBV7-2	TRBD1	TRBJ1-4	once	TGTGCCAGCAGCTTAGGGACAGGGAGGATAGAAAAACTGTTTTTT	CASSLGTGRIEKLFF
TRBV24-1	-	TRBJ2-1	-	TGTGCCACCAGTGATTTGTTCGGGGGAGCGAATGAGCAGTTCTTC	CATSDLFGGANEQFF
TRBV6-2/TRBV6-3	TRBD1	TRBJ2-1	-	TGTGCCAGCAGTGCGGGCAGGGGGTTAGGAAGCTCCTACAATGAGCAGTTCTTC	CASSAGRGLGSSYNEQFF
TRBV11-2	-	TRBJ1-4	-	TGTGCCAGCAGCTTCCAGTCTTCTAATGAAAAACTGTTTTTT	CASSFQSSNEKLFF
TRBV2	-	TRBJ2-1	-	TGTGCCAGCATCCCGGGAACCTCCTCCTACAATGAGCAGTTCTTC	CASIPGTSSYNEQFF
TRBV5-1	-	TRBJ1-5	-	TGCGCCAGCAGCTTGGAAGCGGGGAATCAGCCCCAGCATTTT	CASSLEAGNQPQHF
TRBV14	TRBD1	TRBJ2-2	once	TGTGCCAGCAGCCACACAGGGGCCGGGGAGCTGTTTTTT	CASSHTGAGELFF
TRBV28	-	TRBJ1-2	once	TGTGCCAGCAGTCCCGGGATTAGCTATGGCTACACCTTC	CASSPGISYGYTF
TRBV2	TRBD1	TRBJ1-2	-	TGTGCCAGCAACAGACAGGGTTCAAACTATGGCTACACCTTC	CASNRQGSNYGYTF
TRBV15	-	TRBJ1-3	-	TGTGCCACCAGCAGAGTACCCAGCTCTGGAAACACCATATATTTT	CATSRVPSSGNTIYF
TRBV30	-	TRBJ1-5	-	TGTGCCTGGAGGGACGGGGGAAATCAGCCCCAGCATTTT	CAWRDGGNQPQHF
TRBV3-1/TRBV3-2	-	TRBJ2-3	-	TGTGCCAGCAGCCAATTCTTTGTCAGGGTGACAGATACGCAGTATTTT	CASSQFFVRVTDTQYF
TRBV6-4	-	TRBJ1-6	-	TGTGCCAGCAGTGTGGAGAGCTCCTATAATTCACCCCTCCACTTT	CASSVESSYNSPLHF
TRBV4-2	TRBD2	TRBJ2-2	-	TGTGCCAGCAGCCAAGCCTCGGGGGGGATTACTGGCGGGGAGCTGTTTTTT	CASSQASGGITGGELFF
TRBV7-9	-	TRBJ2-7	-	TGTGCCAGCAGCCCCCGGGACATATACGAGCAGTACTTC	CASSPRDIYEQYF
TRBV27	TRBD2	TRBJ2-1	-	TGTGCCAGCAGTTCCCCGTTAGCGGGAAATAATGAGCAGTTCTTC	CASSSPLAGNNEQFF
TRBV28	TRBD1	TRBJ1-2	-	TGTGCCAGCAGTTCCTCAGGACAGGGGAATGGCTACACCTTC	CASSSSGQGNGYTF